Here is one TCR beta chain with its context. Here immunoSEQ multiplex PCR was the method, and the copy in TCRdb shows in-frame clones only, minus some. The table includes 140,000 to 150,000 clones, over 80% detected once. The sample originates from a study of blood T cell repertoires in COVID-19. The junction had 3 bases not matched to a gene; V was cut back by 3 bases and J by 5 bases. From germline, CDR1 is SGHTA and CDR2 FQGNSA. The CDR3 is 15 amino acids. The chain uses TRBV7-2 and TRBJ2-1; 11 bases line up with TRBD2. The receptor's source is a woman in her forties or fifties with acute or convalescent COVID-19. The sample taken for sequencing was peripheral blood. The CDR3 DNA is TGTGCCAGCAGCTTGACTAGCGGGGTGGACAATGAGCAGTTCTTC. Residues: CASSLTSGVDNEQFF.